The 27 T cell receptor beta chains reported below all come from one sample, sequenced in a study of immune evolution from preneoplasia to lung adenocarcinoma. Repertoires were generated with immunoSEQ multiplex PCR, while TCRdb's copy carries only in-frame clones and drops some. The sample carries roughly 10,000 clones, 70% to 90% recorded once. The sample was FFPE invasive lung adenocarcinoma tissue. The receptor set was obtained from a person aged 70 to 80 with invasive lung adenocarcinoma. Some clones in this sample may be carry-over from other donors' samples.

The chain employs TRBV6-1 and TRBJ1-5; maybe TRBD1 (5 bases). CDR1 and CDR2 from the germline V gene are MNHNS and SASEGT. Between the trimmed V and J ends, which lost 2 bases and 3 bases, there was a span of 11 bases. The CDR3 runs 15 residues. The CDR3, as DNA: TGTGCCAGCAGTGAACAGGGAGGAGACAATCAGCCCCAGCATTTT. It is translated as CASSEQGGDNQPQHF.

V usage is TRBV4-1 and J usage is TRBJ2-7, with 11 positions matching TRBD2. The CDR3 totals 16 residues. Losses at the gene ends were 4 bases for V and 0 bases for J; bases not matched to a gene: 5. Germline V lookup: CDR1 MGHRA, CDR2 YSYEKL. CDR3 in DNA: TGCGCCAGCAGCCTCGCCGGGACTAGCGGCTCCTACGAGCAGTACTTC. Translating gives CASSLAGTSGSYEQYF.

This sequence joins TRBV4-1 and TRBJ2-5; tentatively, D is TRBD1 (5 bases). V lost 2 bases and J 2 bases, leaving 15 bases between the germline ends. Germline V CDR1 and CDR2: MGHRA, YSYEKL. The CDR3 is made up of 16 amino acids. The CDR3 sequence: CASSQTSGLIQETQYF. In DNA form, the CDR3 reads TGCGCCAGCAGCCAAACCTCAGGGCTAATACAAGAGACCCAGTACTTC.

The J gene is TRBJ2-7, the V gene TRBV28, with D perhaps matching TRBD2 (7 bases). This CDR3 comprises 14 residues. Trimming stripped 5 bases from V and 6 bases from J, with 17 bases between. CDR1 MDHEN and CDR2 SYDVKM come from the germline V gene. CDR3: CASSILGGLGEQYF. The CDR3 coding sequence is TGTGCCAGCAGTATTCTGGGGGGGCTTGGCGAGCAGTACTTC.

The chain joins TRBV18 to TRBJ1-5; D not resolved. V was trimmed by 3 bases and J by 3 bases, leaving 3 bases between them. Germline V lookup: CDR1 KGHSH, CDR2 LQKENI. This CDR3 has 12 residues. CDR3 loop: CASSPDNQPQHF. For the CDR3, the DNA is TGTGCCAGCTCACCCGACAATCAGCCCCAGCATTTT.

The chain carries TRBV4-1 and TRBJ2-1, with D possibly matching TRBD2 (5 bases). Trimming removed 0 bases at V and 0 bases at J, with 12 bases between. The germline V gene has CDR1 MGHRA and CDR2 YSYEKL. This CDR3 contains 17 residues. The DNA for the CDR3 is TGCGCCAGCAGCCAAGATCGGGAAATTCCCTCCTACAATGAGCAGTTCTTC. This translates into CASSQDREIPSYNEQFF.

J is TRBJ2-7 and V is TRBV4-2; 8 bases map to TRBD2. This CDR3 has 19 amino acids. Germline V CDR1 and CDR2: LGHNA, YNFKEQ. With 2 bases clipped from V and 0 bases from J, the junction kept 15 bases outside the gene matches. Here the CDR3 reads CASSQRAAIGRAPSYEQYF. The DNA of the CDR3 is TGTGCCAGCAGCCAAAGGGCGGCGATCGGGAGGGCCCCCTCCTACGAGCAGTACTTC.

This clone was detected once. V is TRBV30 and J is TRBJ1-2; 7 bases agree with TRBD1. V trimming: 5 bases; J trimming: 8 bases; junction bases outside the gene matches: 11. CDR3 length: 13 amino acids. Germline V lookup: CDR1 GTSNPN, CDR2 SVGIG (reference sequence). DNA for the CDR3: TGTGCCTGGCACCGGGACAGACCCTTCGGCTACACCTTC. This gives the protein CAWHRDRPFGYTF.

The chain joins TRBV29-1 to TRBJ2-7; D is unclear. This CDR3 is 14 amino acids long. Germline V CDR1 and CDR2: SQVTM, ANQGSEA. The V end lost 2 bases, the J end lost 5 bases, and 16 bases lay between the germline ends. CDR3 nucleotide sequence: TGCAGCGTTGAAATGCGTCGAGGTGGGAACGAGCAGTACTTC. Translated: CSVEMRRGGNEQYF.

The genes are TRBV30 and TRBJ2-5, with a tentative D call TRBD1 (6 bases). This CDR3 spans 13 amino acids. V lost 2 bases to trimming and J lost 5 bases, with 12 bases between them. Per germline, CDR1 GTSNPN and CDR2 SVGIG (reference sequence). Here the CDR3 reads CAWSKDRGETQYF. The CDR3, as DNA: TGTGCCTGGAGTAAGGACAGAGGGGAGACCCAGTACTTC. Combining the CDR3 with reference TRBV30 and TRBJ2-5 gives the whole variable domain SQTIHQWPATLVQPVGSPLSLECTVEGTSNPNLYWYRQAAGRGLQLLFYSVGIGQISSEVPQNLSASRPQDRQFILSSKKLLLSDSGFYLCAWSKDRGETQYFGPGTRLLVL.

The V call is TRBV13, the J call TRBJ2-3; 10 bases align to TRBD2. Germline CDR1 PRHDT, CDR2 FYEKMQ (reference sequence). Trimming at V came to 0 bases and at J to 0 bases, leaving 3 bases not matched to a gene. The CDR3 sequence is 17 residues long. CDR3 loop: CASSLGLAGPSTDTQYF. The CDR3 DNA sequence: TGTGCCAGCAGCTTAGGACTAGCGGGGCCCAGCACAGATACGCAGTATTTT.

The gene calls are TRBV20-1 and TRBJ1-1; D not certain. V lost 8 bases, J lost 12 bases, and 13 bases lay in between. Per germline, CDR1 DFQATT and CDR2 SNEGSKA (reference sequence). This CDR3 spans 9 amino acids. The CDR3 reads CSRTPRTFF. The CDR3 DNA sequence: TGCAGTCGGACGCCCCGGACTTTCTTT.

The rearrangement joins TRBV28 to TRBJ1-2, with a tentative D call TRBD1 (6 bases). Between the trimmed V and J ends, which lost 5 bases and 9 bases, there was a span of 13 bases. Germline V gene sequence: CDR1 MDHEN, CDR2 SYDVKM. CDR3 length equals 12 residues. For the CDR3, the DNA is TGTGCCAGCAGTCAAGGGGGATTCAGCTACACCTTC. Translating gives CASSQGGFSYTF.

The chain joins TRBV29-1 to TRBJ1-2; D not resolved. Germline values: CDR1 SQVTM, CDR2 ANQGSEA. V was pared by 2 bases and J by 2 bases, with 9 bases between. The length of the CDR3 is 13 residues. The CDR3 reads CSVEIVRNYGYTF. The DNA of the CDR3 is TGCAGCGTTGAAATTGTCAGAAACTATGGCTACACCTTC. The full variable domain, with the rest looked up from reference TRBV29-1 and TRBJ1-2, is SAVISQKPSRDICQRGTSLTIQCQVDSQVTMMFWYRQQPGQSLTLIATANQGSEATYESGFVIDKFPISRPNLTFSTLTVSNMSPEDSSIYLCSVEIVRNYGYTFGSGTRLTVV.

The chain joins TRBV29-1 to TRBJ2-7; 7 nucleotides line up with TRBD1. With 6 bases clipped from V and 4 bases from J, the junction kept 6 bases outside the gene matches. The CDR3 runs 12 residues. Germline CDR1 is SQVTM and CDR2 is ANQGSEA. For the CDR3, the DNA is TGCAGCGTACAGGGGTCGATATACGAGCAGTACTTC. The encoded protein is CSVQGSIYEQYF.

The chain joins TRBV7-9 to TRBJ2-2; 11 bases agree with TRBD2. Germline loops: CDR1 SEHNR, CDR2 FQNEAQ (reference sequence). V trimming: 5 bases; J trimming: 7 bases; junction bases outside the gene matches: 9. This CDR3 comprises 16 residues. The CDR3 sequence: CASSPRTSGYDGELFF. The CDR3 DNA reads TGTGCCAGCAGCCCCAGGACTAGCGGGTACGACGGGGAGCTGTTTTTT.

This clone occurred a few times. The V call is TRBV19, the J call TRBJ2-5; 10 nucleotides align to TRBD2. Germline values: CDR1 LNHDA, CDR2 SQIVND (reference sequence). V dropped 6 bases and J dropped 4; count of bases not matched to a gene: 5. The CDR3 is made up of 14 amino acids. For the CDR3, the DNA is TGTGCCAGTAGGTCTAGCGGGAGTAGAGAGACCCAGTACTTC. Translated: CASRSSGSRETQYF. The whole variable domain, remainder taken from reference TRBV19 and TRBJ2-5, is DGGITQSPKYLFRKEGQNVTLSCEQNLNHDAMYWYRQDPGQGLRLIYYSQIVNDFQKGDIAEGYSVSREKKESFPLTVTSAQKNPTAFYLCASRSSGSRETQYFGPGTRLLVL.

The gene calls are TRBV20-1 and TRBJ1-1; D ambiguous. The CDR3 has 11 amino acids. CDR1 DFQATT and CDR2 SNEGSKA come from the germline V gene (reference sequence). Trimming shortened V by 2 bases and J by 3 bases, and 4 bases separated the two germline ends. The CDR3 protein is CSARPHTEAFF. Here the CDR3 DNA reads TGCAGTGCTAGACCCCACACTGAAGCTTTCTTT.

This CDR3 reads CASSQDLTPGEETQYF. The CDR3 region has the DNA TGCGCCAGCAGCCAAGATCTGACCCCGGGGGAAGAGACCCAGTACTTC. The genes are TRBV4-1 and TRBJ2-5; possible D gene TRBD2, 6 bases. The V gene lost 0 bases and the J gene lost 3 bases, with 14 bases spanning the gap. The germline CDR1 and CDR2 sequences are MGHRA and YSYEKL. This CDR3 comprises 16 residues.

This clone was detected a few times. V and J are TRBV7-9 and TRBJ1-2; no clear D. The CDR3 spans 13 residues. Germline loops: CDR1 SEHNR, CDR2 FQNEAQ (reference sequence). Trimming pared 1 base from V and 11 bases from J, leaving 14 bases between. The CDR3 DNA is TGTGCCAGCAGCTTAGGGACGGACTGGAAGTACACCTTC. It specifies CASSLGTDWKYTF.

The chain has TRBV7-2 and TRBJ1-2; 8 nucleotides match TRBD1. V shed 5 bases, J shed 8 bases, and the junction held 7 bases outside the gene matches. The length of the CDR3 is 13 residues. Germline V lookup: CDR1 SGHTA, CDR2 FQGNSA. CDR3 protein: CASSAAGGRGYTF. The CDR3 nucleotides are TGTGCCAGCAGCGCGGCAGGGGGCAGAGGCTACACCTTC.

V gene TRBV13 combines with J gene TRBJ2-7; D uncertain. Germline V CDR1 and CDR2: PRHDT, FYEKMQ (reference sequence). Trimming shortened V by 2 bases and J by 12 bases, and 14 bases separated the two germline ends. The CDR3 spans 12 residues. CDR3 sequence reads: CASSLRTEFRYF. The CDR3 nucleotides read TGTGCCAGCAGCTTAAGGACGGAGTTCCGGTACTTC.

This sequence joins TRBV28 and TRBJ1-2; D not certain. Trimming removed 6 bases from V and 5 bases from J, with 13 bases in between. CDR3 size: 13 residues. Looked up from germline, CDR1 is MDHEN and CDR2 is SYDVKM. The CDR3 DNA reads as TGTGCCAGCAGACTCGGTATTGGGTATGGCTACACCTTC. Its protein is CASRLGIGYGYTF.

This rearrangement joins TRBV6-6 to TRBJ1-2; TRBD1 aligns across 7 bases. The CDR3 consists of 14 residues. CDR1 and CDR2 (germline): MNHNY, SVGAGI (reference sequence). Losses at the gene ends were 8 bases for V and 0 bases for J; bases not matched to a gene: 6. The CDR3 here is CASRSGGTNYGYTF. The CDR3 coding sequence is TGTGCCAGCCGATCAGGGGGGACTAACTATGGCTACACCTTC.

This clone occurred once. V gene TRBV20-1 combines with J gene TRBJ2-3; D gene uncertain. Germline CDR1 is DFQATT and CDR2 is SNEGSKA (reference sequence). V lost 4 bases, J lost 3 bases, and 5 bases lay in between. The CDR3 is 11 amino acids. In DNA form, the CDR3 reads TGCAGTGCTACAGCTACAGATACGCAGTATTTT. It yields the protein CSATATDTQYF.

The chain combines TRBV4-1 with TRBJ1-5; D remains ambiguous. The CDR3 spans 16 residues. The V gene's germline CDR1 is MGHRA and CDR2 YSYEKL. Deletions cut 0 bases from V and 6 bases from J, with 15 bases between. The CDR3 protein is CASSQEEAAFSQPQHF. CDR3 DNA sequence: TGCGCCAGCAGCCAAGAGGAGGCAGCATTCTCTCAGCCCCAGCATTTT.

J is TRBJ2-3 and V is TRBV5-6; D call uncertain. V lost 3 bases, J lost 6 bases, and 11 bases lay in between. The CDR3 covers 13 residues. CDR1 is SGHDT, CDR2 YYEEEE, per germline. This chain's CDR3 is CASSWTLGDTQYF. CDR3 coding DNA: TGTGCCAGCAGCTGGACCCTCGGGGATACGCAGTATTTT.